The clone carrying this T cell receptor beta chain was seen more than once but under ten times. What it binds is not known. The time point here: newly diagnosed GD, antithyroid drugs for less than 3 months. From PBMCs, RNA was extracted and then used to make the TCR library. The sample comes from a study of regulatory T cells in long-lasting Graves disease. Study-level points and caveats: Rather than thyroid tissue, only peripheral blood underwent study.

Through Arm-PCR of CDR3 regions and iRepertoire HTBI primers, TCR beta libraries were built. In TCRdb, the multiplex PCR reads were re-called with MiXCR into one record per CDR3 protein. The top ten clones hold more than 8.5% of a sample with 530,000 or so distinct CDR3 sequences, approximately 15% of them seen once. The CDR3 is 14 amino acids. Germline CDR1 MNHNS, CDR2 SASEGT. V was pared by 7 bases and J by 10 bases, with 20 bases between. These records were also assigned to another study, of T cells in Graves' hyperthyroidism and ophthalmopathy. From that paper: First-round RT-PCR targeting the TCR CDR3 was performed with the HTBI primer set.

This receptor was taken from a man aged 25 to 40 with Graves disease. Specimen: peripheral blood mononuclear cells (PBMCs), collected at new diagnosis, from a patient treated with antithyroid drugs. The chain uses TRBV6-1 and TRBJ1-5; D not resolved. CDR3 amino acids: CASTDPGPAHPQHF. The DNA for the CDR3 is TGTGCCAGCACCGACCCGGGCCCGGCACACCCCCAGCATTTT.